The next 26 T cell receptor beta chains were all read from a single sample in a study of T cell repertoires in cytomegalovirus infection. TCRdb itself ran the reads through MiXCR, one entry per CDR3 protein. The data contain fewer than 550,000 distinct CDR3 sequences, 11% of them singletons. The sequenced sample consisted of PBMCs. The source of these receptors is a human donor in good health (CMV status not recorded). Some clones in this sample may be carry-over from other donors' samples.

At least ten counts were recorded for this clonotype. CDR3 in DNA: TGTGCCGCCGCAGACAGCGGGGGCGCCTGGACCCAGTACTTC. Translation gives CAAADSGGAWTQYF. V is TRBV15 and J is TRBJ2-5; 8 positions match TRBD2. The length of the CDR3 is 14 residues. Trimming at V came to 11 bases and at J to 7 bases, leaving 15 bases not matched to a gene. CDR1 is LNHNV, CDR2 YYDKDF, per germline (reference sequence).

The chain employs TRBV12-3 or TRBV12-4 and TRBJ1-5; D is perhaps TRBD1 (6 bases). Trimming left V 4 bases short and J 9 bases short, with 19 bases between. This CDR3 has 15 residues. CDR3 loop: CASSWGAASSRPQHF. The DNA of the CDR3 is TGTGCCAGCAGTTGGGGGGCAGCTAGTAGTCGGCCCCAGCATTTT.

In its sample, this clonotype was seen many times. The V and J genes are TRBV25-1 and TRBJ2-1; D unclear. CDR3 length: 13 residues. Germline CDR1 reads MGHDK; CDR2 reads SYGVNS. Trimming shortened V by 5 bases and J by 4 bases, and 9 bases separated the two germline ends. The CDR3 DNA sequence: TGTGCCAGCAGTTCAGAGTCTTACAATGAGCAGTTCTTC. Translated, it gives CASSSESYNEQFF. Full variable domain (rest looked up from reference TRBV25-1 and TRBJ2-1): EADIYQTPRYLVIGTGKKITLECSQTMGHDKMYWYQQDPGMELHLIHYSYGVNSTEKGDLSSESTVSRIRTEHFPLTLESARPSHTSQYLCASSSESYNEQFFGPGTRLTVL.

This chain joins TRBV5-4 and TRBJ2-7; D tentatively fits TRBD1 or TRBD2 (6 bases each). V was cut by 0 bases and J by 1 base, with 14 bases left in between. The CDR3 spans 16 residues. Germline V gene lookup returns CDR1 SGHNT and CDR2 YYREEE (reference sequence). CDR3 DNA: TGTGCCAGCAGCTTGGGAGGGGGGTTAGTATCCTACGAGCAGTACTTC. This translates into CASSLGGGLVSYEQYF.

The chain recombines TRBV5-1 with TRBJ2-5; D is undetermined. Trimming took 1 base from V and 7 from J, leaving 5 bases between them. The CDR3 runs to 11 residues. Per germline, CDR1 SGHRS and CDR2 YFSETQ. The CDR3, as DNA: TGCGCCAGCAGCTTGCAGGTGACCCAGTACTTC. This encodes CASSLQVTQYF.

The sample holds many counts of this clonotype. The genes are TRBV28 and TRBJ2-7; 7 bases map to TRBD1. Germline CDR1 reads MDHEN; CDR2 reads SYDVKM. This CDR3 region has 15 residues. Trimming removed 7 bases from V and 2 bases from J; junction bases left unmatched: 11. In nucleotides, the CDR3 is TGTGCCAGCACTGATACAGGGGTCCCTACCTACGAGCAGTACTTC. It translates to CASTDTGVPTYEQYF.

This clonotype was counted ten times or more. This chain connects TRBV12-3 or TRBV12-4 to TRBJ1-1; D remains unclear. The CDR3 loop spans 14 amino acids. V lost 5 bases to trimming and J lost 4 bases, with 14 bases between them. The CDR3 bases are TGTGCCAGCAGTCCGAGGGCCCGGGGCACTGAAGCTTTCTTT. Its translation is CASSPRARGTEAFF.

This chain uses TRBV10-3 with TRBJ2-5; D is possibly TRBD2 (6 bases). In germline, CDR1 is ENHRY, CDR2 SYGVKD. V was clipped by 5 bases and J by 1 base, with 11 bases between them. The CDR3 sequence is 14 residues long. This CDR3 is CAISMGLPQETQYF. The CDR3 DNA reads TGTGCCATCAGTATGGGACTCCCCCAAGAGACCCAGTACTTC.

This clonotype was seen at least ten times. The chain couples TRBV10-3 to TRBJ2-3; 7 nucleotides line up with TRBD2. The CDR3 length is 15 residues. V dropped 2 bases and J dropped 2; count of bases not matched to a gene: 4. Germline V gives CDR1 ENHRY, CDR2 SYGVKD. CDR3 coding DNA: TGTGCCATCAGTGAGGGCGGGAGTTTCACAGATACGCAGTATTTT. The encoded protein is CAISEGGSFTDTQYF.

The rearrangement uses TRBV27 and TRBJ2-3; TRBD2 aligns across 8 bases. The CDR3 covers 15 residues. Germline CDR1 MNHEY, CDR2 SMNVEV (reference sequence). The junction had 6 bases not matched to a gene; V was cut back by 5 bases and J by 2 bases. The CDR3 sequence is CASSRTGRDTDTQYF. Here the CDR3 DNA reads TGTGCCAGCAGTAGAACCGGGAGGGACACAGATACGCAGTATTTT.

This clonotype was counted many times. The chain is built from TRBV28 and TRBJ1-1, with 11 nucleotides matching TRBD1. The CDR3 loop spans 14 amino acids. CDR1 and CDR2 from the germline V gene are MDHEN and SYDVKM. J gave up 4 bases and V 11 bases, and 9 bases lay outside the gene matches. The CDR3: CAGTGGRSGTEAFF. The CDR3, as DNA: TGTGCCGGGACAGGGGGGAGGTCGGGCACTGAAGCTTTCTTT. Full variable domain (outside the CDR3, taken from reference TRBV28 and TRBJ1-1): DVKVTQSSRYLVKRTGEKVFLECVQDMDHENMFWYRQDPGLGLRLIYFSYDVKMKEKGDIPEGYSVSREKKERFSLILESASTNQTSMYLCAGTGGRSGTEAFFGQGTRLTVV.

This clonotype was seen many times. The CDR3 bases are TGTGCCAGCAGCCCTCCCCGACAGGGTCTCCGAGAGACCCAGTACTTC. Translating it yields CASSPPRQGLRETQYF. This chain uses TRBV7-9 with TRBJ2-5, with 7 bases matching TRBD1. The CDR3 runs to 16 residues. V was pared by 5 bases and J by 4 bases, with 13 bases of the junction left unmatched. Germline CDR1 reads SEHNR; CDR2 reads FQNEAQ (reference sequence).

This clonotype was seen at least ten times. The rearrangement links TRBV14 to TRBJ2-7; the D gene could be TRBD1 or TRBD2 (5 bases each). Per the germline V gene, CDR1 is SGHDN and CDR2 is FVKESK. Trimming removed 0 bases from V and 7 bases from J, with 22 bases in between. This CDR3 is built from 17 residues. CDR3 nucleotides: TGTGCCAGCAGCCAAGATTTTGTGGGGACCCGGCCTCGGGAGCAGTACTTC. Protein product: CASSQDFVGTRPREQYF.

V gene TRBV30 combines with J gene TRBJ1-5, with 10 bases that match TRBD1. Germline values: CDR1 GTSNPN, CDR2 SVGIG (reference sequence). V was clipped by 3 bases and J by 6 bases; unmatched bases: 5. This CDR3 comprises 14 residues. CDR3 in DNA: TGTGCCTGGAGCGGACAGGGGGGGAGTCAGCCCCAGCATTTT. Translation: CAWSGQGGSQPQHF.

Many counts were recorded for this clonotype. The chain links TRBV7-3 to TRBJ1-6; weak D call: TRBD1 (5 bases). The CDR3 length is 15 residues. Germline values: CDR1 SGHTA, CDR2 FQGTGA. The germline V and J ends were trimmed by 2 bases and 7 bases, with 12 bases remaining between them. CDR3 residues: CASSLRQGANSPLHF. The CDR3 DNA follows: TGTGCCAGCAGCTTACGGCAGGGCGCAAATTCACCCCTCCACTTT.

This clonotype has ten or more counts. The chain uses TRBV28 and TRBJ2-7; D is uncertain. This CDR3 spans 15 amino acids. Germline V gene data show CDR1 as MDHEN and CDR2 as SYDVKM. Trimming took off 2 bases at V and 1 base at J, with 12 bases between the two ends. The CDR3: CASSLGGVGSYEQYF. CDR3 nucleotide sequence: TGTGCCAGCAGTTTAGGCGGAGTGGGATCCTACGAGCAGTACTTC.

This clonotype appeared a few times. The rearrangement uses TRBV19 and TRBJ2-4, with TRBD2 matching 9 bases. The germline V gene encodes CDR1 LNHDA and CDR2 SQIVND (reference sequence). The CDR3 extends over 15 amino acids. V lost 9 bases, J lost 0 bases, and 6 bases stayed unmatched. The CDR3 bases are TGTGCCAGCTATTTAGCGGGGGTAGCCAAAAACATTCAGTACTTC. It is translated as CASYLAGVAKNIQYF.

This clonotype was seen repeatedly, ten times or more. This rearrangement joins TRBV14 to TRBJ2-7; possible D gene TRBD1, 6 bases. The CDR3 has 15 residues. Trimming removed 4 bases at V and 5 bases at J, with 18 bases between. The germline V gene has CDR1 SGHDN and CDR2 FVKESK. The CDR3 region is CASSPGNQGPHEQYF. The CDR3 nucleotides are TGTGCCAGCAGCCCCGGTAACCAGGGGCCCCACGAGCAGTACTTC.

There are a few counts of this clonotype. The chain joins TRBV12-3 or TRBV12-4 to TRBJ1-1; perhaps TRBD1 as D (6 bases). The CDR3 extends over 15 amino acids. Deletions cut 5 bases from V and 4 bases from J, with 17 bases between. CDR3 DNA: TGTGCCAGCAGTGGATGGACAGCGAGGGGCACTGAAGCTTTCTTT. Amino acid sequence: CASSGWTARGTEAFF.

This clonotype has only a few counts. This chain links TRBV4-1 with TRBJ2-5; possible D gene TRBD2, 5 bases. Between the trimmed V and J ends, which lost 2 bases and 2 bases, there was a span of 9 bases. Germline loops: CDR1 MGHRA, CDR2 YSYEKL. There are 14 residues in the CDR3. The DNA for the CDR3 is TGCGCCAGCAGCCAAAGCCGGGGACAAGAGACCCAGTACTTC. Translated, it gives CASSQSRGQETQYF.

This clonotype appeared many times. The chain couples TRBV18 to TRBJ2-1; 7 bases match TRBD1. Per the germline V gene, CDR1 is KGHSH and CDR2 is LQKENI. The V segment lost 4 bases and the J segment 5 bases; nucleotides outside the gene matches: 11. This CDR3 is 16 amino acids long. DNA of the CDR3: TGTGCCAGCTCACGCGGAGCCAGGGGGTCCAACAATGAGCAGTTCTTC. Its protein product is CASSRGARGSNNEQFF.

DNA of the CDR3: TGCAGTGCTAGAGGGGACTACAATCAGCCCCAGCATTTT. Translation gives CSARGDYNQPQHF. This sequence joins TRBV20-1 and TRBJ1-5; a weak D match, TRBD1 (5 bases). The CDR3 consists of 13 residues. V lost 1 base and J 3 bases, leaving 7 bases between the germline ends. CDR1 and CDR2 (germline): DFQATT, SNEGSKA (reference sequence).

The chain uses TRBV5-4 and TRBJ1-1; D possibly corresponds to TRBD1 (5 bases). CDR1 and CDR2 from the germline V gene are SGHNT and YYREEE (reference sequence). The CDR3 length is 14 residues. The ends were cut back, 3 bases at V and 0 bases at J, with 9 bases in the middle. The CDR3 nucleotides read TGTGCCAGCAGCTGGGAGACAGTGAACACTGAAGCTTTCTTT. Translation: CASSWETVNTEAFF.

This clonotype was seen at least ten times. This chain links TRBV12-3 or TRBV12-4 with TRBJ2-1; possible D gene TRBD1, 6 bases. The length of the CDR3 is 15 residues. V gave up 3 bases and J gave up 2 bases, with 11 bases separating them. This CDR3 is CASSFSSGAYNEQFF. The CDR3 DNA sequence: TGTGCCAGCAGTTTCTCGTCAGGGGCCTACAATGAGCAGTTCTTC.

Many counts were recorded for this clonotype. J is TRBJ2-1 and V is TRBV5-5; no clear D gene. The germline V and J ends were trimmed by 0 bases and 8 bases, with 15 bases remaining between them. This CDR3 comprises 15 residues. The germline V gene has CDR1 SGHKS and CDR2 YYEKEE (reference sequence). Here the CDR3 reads CASSLEGAHMYEQFF. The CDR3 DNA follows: TGTGCCAGCAGCTTGGAGGGTGCACACATGTATGAGCAGTTCTTC.

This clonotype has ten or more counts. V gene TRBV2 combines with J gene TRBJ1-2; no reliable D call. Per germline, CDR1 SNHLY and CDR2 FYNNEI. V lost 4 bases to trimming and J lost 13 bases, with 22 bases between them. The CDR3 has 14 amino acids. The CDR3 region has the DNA TGTGCCAGCAGTGGGGAGTGGTTGCGGCCGGAGGGCACCTTC. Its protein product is CASSGEWLRPEGTF.